This T cell receptor beta chain came from a study of Graves' ophthalmopathy and Graves' hyperthyroidism. Looking at the study overall: The blood sample was drawn at first diagnosis and before any treatment.

Active ophthalmopathy (CAS at least 3, NOSPECS at least 4), lasting under 3 months. General study findings and limits: Most expanded clonotypes from thyroid (those above 0.001 frequency) were also found in blood.

This clonotype was counted ten times or more. Its antigen remains unknown. The sequenced template was RNA, covering the TCR beta CDR3 region. RT-PCR in the first round used HTBI primers; a second-round multiplex PCR followed. TCRdb reanalysed the multiplex PCR reads using MiXCR and keeps one entry per CDR3 protein. The data hold some 520,000 distinct CDR3 sequences, with about 15% observed a single time. The clonotype originates from a woman aged 25 to 39 with Graves' ophthalmopathy. The specimen sequenced was blood.

The CDR3 loop reads CASSVPGQAETQYF. For the CDR3, the DNA is TGTGCCAGCAGTGTCCCTGGCCAGGCGGAGACCCAGTACTTC. The J gene is TRBJ2-5, the V gene TRBV12-3 or TRBV12-4; no definite D call. This CDR3 is 14 amino acids long. Trimming left V 5 bases short and J 5 bases short, with 15 bases between.